The 5 T cell receptor beta chains given below trace back to one sample, sequenced in a study of siplizumab effects on memory and regulatory T cells. Sequencing was performed with immunoSEQ multiplex PCR; in TCRdb, only in-frame clones are kept and a portion is missing. The sample carries some 100,000 clones, 96% recorded once. The sequencing sample was made of naive CD4+ T cells sorted from blood. The receptors derive from a human donor in good health.

This rearrangement joins TRBV7-9 to TRBJ2-3; D possibly uses TRBD1 or TRBD2 (5 bases each). The CDR3 runs 16 residues. CDR1 is SEHNR, CDR2 FQNEAQ, per germline (reference sequence). V was cut by 2 bases and J by 3 bases, with 15 bases left in between. DNA for the CDR3: TGTGCCAGCAGCTTAAGGGGACCGCGAATGACAGATACGCAGTATTTT. It translates to CASSLRGPRMTDTQYF. The full variable domain, rest sourced from reference TRBV7-9 and TRBJ2-3, is DTGVSQNPRHKITKRGQNVTFRCDPISEHNRLYWYRQTLGQGPEFLTYFQNEAQLEKSRLLSDRFSAERPKGSFSTLEIQRTEQGDSAMYLCASSLRGPRMTDTQYFGPGTRLTVL.

A single count supports this clone. The V and J genes are TRBV7-3 and TRBJ2-3, with a tentative D call TRBD2 (6 bases). Germline CDR1 reads SGHTA; CDR2 reads FQGTGA. CDR3 size: 14 residues. Trimming removed 1 base from V and 6 bases from J, with 11 bases in between. Here the CDR3 reads CASSLMVGGDTQYF. CDR3 in DNA: TGTGCCAGCAGCTTAATGGTCGGAGGGGATACGCAGTATTTT.

The chain recombines TRBV28 with TRBJ1-1; D not certain. The CDR3 extends over 13 amino acids. Germline V gene data show CDR1 as MDHEN and CDR2 as SYDVKM. The V end was cut by 1 base, the J end by 0 bases, with 3 bases between. CDR3 nucleotides: TGTGCCAGCAGTTTATCGGTGAACACTGAAGCTTTCTTT. This encodes CASSLSVNTEAFF.

The rearrangement uses TRBV6-1 and TRBJ2-6; TRBD1 might be the D (5 bases). CDR1 is MNHNS, CDR2 SASEGT, per germline. The CDR3 sequence is 17 residues long. Trimming removed 2 bases from V and 0 bases from J, with 11 bases in between. The CDR3 DNA reads TGTGCCAGCAGTGAATGGCAGGGCGACTCTGGGGCCAACGTCCTGACTTTC. Residues: CASSEWQGDSGANVLTF.

This chain joins TRBV4-2 and TRBJ2-1; 7 positions match TRBD1. The ends lost 0 bases at V and 4 bases at J; junction bases unmatched: 9. Per germline, CDR1 LGHNA and CDR2 YNFKEQ. This CDR3 spans 17 amino acids. CDR3 amino acids: CASSQDGTRQGYNEQFF. In DNA form, the CDR3 reads TGTGCCAGCAGCCAAGATGGTACGAGACAGGGATACAATGAGCAGTTCTTC.